This TCR beta chain was sequenced for a study of PD-1 blockade in classical Hodgkin lymphoma. Study observations and caveats: When nivolumab was started under 1 year after ASCT, patients were excluded.

V was shortened by 0 bases and J by 0 bases, with 6 bases between the two germline ends. The CDR3 consists of 15 residues. Germline V gene sequence: CDR1 SGHTA, CDR2 FQGTGA. This table comes from immunoSEQ multiplex PCR, and its TCRdb copy is limited to in-frame clones, with some not included. This sample has over 25,000 clones, with more than 75% found just once. Turning to this clone: Its antigen remains unidentified.

Brentuximab vedotin exposure varied, and every patient relapsed after autologous stem cell transplantation. The source was peripheral blood mononuclear cells (PBMCs), collected before the second cycle of nivolumab. This sequence was found in a human donor with classical Hodgkin lymphoma. The chain recombines TRBV7-3 with TRBJ1-3; no clear D. CDR3 in DNA: TGTGCCAGCAGCTTAACAGGGTACTCTGGAAACACCATATATTTT. Translation gives CASSLTGYSGNTIYF.